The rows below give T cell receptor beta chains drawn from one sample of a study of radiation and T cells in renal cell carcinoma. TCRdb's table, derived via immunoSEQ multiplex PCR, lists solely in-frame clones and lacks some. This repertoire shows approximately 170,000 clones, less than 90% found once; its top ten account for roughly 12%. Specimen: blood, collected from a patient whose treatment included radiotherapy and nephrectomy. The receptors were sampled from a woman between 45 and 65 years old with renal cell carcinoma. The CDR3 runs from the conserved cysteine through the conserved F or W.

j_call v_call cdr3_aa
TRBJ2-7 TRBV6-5 CASSYSMVGGTYEQYF
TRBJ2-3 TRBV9 CASSASGTGYADTQYF
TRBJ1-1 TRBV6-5 CASSYFPANEAFF
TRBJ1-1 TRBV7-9 CASSLEVGQGNTEAFF
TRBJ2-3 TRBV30 CAWSGLAGGDTQYF
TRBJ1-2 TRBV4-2 CASSQEGNGYTF
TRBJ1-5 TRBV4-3 CASSPLLARGQPQHF
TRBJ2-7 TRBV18 CASSPPVAGSTYEQYF
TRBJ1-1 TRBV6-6 CASSIILDTEAFF
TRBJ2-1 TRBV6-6 CASSGTGTGLGEQFF
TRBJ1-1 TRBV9 CASSPEDRDTSFF
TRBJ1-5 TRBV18 CASSVGEAAGQDQPQHF
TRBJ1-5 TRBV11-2 CASSRGGSRGPQHF
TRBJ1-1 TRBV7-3 CASSLLGGTEAFF
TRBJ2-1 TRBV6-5 CASSSDGSSYNEQFF
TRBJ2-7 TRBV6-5 CAARGSPGKEQYF
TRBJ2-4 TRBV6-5 CASSYGRGADIQYF
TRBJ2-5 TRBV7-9 CASSFTPGPAYQETQYF
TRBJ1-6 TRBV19 CASSIYRQGAGNSPLHF
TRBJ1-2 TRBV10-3 CAISSPGRGRNYGYTF
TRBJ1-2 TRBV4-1 CASSQVTGSGYTF
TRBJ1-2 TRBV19 CASRSIGQNGYTF
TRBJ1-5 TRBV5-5 CASSLDSYQPQHF
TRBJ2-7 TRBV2 CASSEVLNRPYEQYF
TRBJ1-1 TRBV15 CATSRDWTGENTEAFF
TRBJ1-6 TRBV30 CACGQGNSPLHF
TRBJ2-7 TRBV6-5 CASTYGGTSSYEQYF
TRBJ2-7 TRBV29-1 CSVTWGDSYEQYF
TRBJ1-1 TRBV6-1 CASRLQGNTEAFF
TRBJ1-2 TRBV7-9 CASSLDRPGAEPYGYTF
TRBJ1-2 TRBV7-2 CASSLAAASNYGYTF
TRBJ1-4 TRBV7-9 CASSLGSSEEKLFF
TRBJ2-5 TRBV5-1 CASSPGVAGGLQETQYF
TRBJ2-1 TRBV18 CASSPPLASSGGPWFF
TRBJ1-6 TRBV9 CASSTGPPDRGPNSPLHF
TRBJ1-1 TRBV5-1 CASSLVLGSGDTEAFF
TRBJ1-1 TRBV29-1 CSVGTGATEAFF
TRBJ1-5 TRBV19 CASGQGLSNQPQHF
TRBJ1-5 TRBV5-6 CASSLNPRGDQPQHF
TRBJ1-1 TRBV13 CASSFREAFF
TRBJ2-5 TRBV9 CASSVGRGGQGTQYF
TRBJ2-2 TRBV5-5 CASSLVQGAAGELFF
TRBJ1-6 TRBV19 CASSKPQGTDNSPLHF
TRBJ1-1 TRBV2 CASSLQGAMGAFF
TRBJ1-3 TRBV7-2 CASSLAQGTGNTIYF
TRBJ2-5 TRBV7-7 CASSLGPEETQYF
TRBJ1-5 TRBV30 CAWSPQPNQPQHF
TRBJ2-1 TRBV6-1 CASRISSYNEQFF
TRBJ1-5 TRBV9 CASSAGGGSGQPQHF
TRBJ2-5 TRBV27 CASGGSRGETQYF
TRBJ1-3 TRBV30 CAWAQGSSGNTIYF
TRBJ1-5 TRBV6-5 CASSYDGNQPQHF
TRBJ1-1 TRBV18 CASSQNQGRNTEAFF
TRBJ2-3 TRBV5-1 CASSEPSSPSTDTQYF